Following are 23 T cell receptor beta chains from one sample sequenced in a study of T cell responses to AZD1222 COVID-19 vaccine. Only in-frame clones appear in the TCRdb table, and some are missing; sequencing was by immunoSEQ multiplex PCR. The sample consists of about 130,000 clones, 75% to 90% of them appearing once. This specimen was peripheral blood, taken on day 0 of AZD1222 vaccination. These TCRs come from an adult in good health.

The J gene is TRBJ2-1, the V gene TRBV19; D ambiguous. Trimming cost V 0 bases and J 2 bases, with 14 bases left between them. Germline V CDR1 and CDR2: LNHDA, SQIVND (reference sequence). This CDR3 is built from 17 residues. The CDR3 reads CASSIDLWTETYNEQFF. The CDR3, as DNA: TGTGCCAGTAGTATAGATCTCTGGACGGAGACCTACAATGAGCAGTTCTTC.

The V call is TRBV5-1, the J call TRBJ1-1, with no clear D. The CDR3 has 16 residues. From germline, CDR1 is SGHRS and CDR2 YFSETQ. Deletions cut 0 bases from V and 2 bases from J, with 14 bases between. The CDR3 DNA follows: TGCGCCAGCAGCTTGGCCGGGGTTCAAATAAACACTGAAGCTTTCTTT. Its translation: CASSLAGVQINTEAFF.

The chain recombines TRBV3-1 (or the pseudogene TRBV3-2) with TRBJ2-7; D not resolved. This CDR3 has 14 amino acids. Germline V gene sequence: CDR1 LGHDT, CDR2 YNNKEL (reference sequence). V shed 2 bases and J shed 2 bases, with 10 bases lying between them. CDR3 loop: CASSQMQITYEQYF. The CDR3 DNA reads TGTGCCAGCAGCCAAATGCAAATTACCTACGAGCAGTACTTC.

The chain links TRBV5-1 to TRBJ1-1; D uncertain. Trimming took off 4 bases at V and 3 bases at J, with 22 bases between the two ends. This CDR3 comprises 17 residues. From germline, CDR1 is SGHRS and CDR2 YFSETQ. This CDR3 is CASSQPGQKTGDTEAFF. CDR3 nucleotide sequence: TGCGCCAGCAGCCAGCCGGGCCAAAAAACTGGGGACACTGAAGCTTTCTTT.

Only a few counts were recorded for this clone. The chain joins TRBV5-1 to TRBJ1-3; D gene uncertain. This CDR3 is built from 15 residues. Germline CDR1 reads SGHRS; CDR2 reads YFSETQ. The V end lost 0 bases, the J end lost 0 bases, and 7 bases lay between the germline ends. The DNA of the CDR3 is TGCGCCAGCAGCTTGGTGGCAGCCTCTGGAAACACCATATATTTT. It translates to CASSLVAASGNTIYF. The full variable domain, its missing parts supplied by reference TRBV5-1 and TRBJ1-3, is KAGVTQTPRYLIKTRGQQVTLSCSPISGHRSVSWYQQTPGQGLQFLFEYFSETQRNKGNFPGRFSGRQFSNSRSEMNVSTLELGDSALYLCASSLVAASGNTIYFGEGSWLTVV.

The V and J genes are TRBV10-3 and TRBJ2-5, with 11 bases matching TRBD2. J lost 2 bases, V lost 0 bases, and 5 bases had no gene match. CDR1 and CDR2 (germline): ENHRY, SYGVKD. The CDR3 is 17 amino acids. The CDR3 protein is CAISESLGLAEQETQYF. CDR3 sequence (DNA): TGTGCCATCAGTGAGTCCTTGGGACTAGCGGAGCAAGAGACCCAGTACTTC.

The chain couples TRBV19 to TRBJ1-2; 7 positions match TRBD1. V was clipped by 3 bases and J by 4 bases; unmatched bases: 8. Germline CDR1 and CDR2: LNHDA and SQIVND (reference sequence). CDR3 length equals 15 residues. The CDR3 spells CASSIRGGVSYGYTF. DNA of the CDR3: TGTGCCAGTAGTATCAGGGGGGGCGTCTCCTATGGCTACACCTTC.

The chain is built from TRBV28 and TRBJ1-5; 7 nucleotides match TRBD1. The ends lost 7 bases at V and 0 bases at J; junction bases unmatched: 12. In germline, CDR1 is MDHEN, CDR2 SYDVKM. This CDR3 spans 17 amino acids. The CDR3 sequence: CASTQGTDIYSNQPQHF. DNA of the CDR3: TGTGCCAGCACCCAAGGGACAGACATCTATAGCAATCAGCCCCAGCATTTT.

V usage is TRBV14 and J usage is TRBJ2-7, with D perhaps matching TRBD1 (7 bases). Trimming took off 4 bases at V and 7 bases at J, with 14 bases between the two ends. The CDR3 totals 13 residues. The germline V gene encodes CDR1 SGHDN and CDR2 FVKESK. CDR3 bases: TGTGCCAGCAGCCGCAGGGGGGCAGGGGAGCAGTACTTC. Protein sequence: CASSRRGAGEQYF.

The J gene is TRBJ1-1, the V gene TRBV7-8; D ambiguous. This CDR3 is built from 14 residues. V lost 7 bases and J 5 bases, leaving 17 bases between the germline ends. CDR1 is SGHVS, CDR2 FQNEAQ, per germline. The CDR3 sequence is CASTPDALRTEAFF. DNA for the CDR3: TGTGCCAGCACCCCAGACGCTTTGAGGACTGAAGCTTTCTTT.

This sequence joins TRBV4-1 and TRBJ1-5; D remains unclear. V was cut by 2 bases and J by 4 bases, with 9 bases left in between. This CDR3 region has 14 residues. Germline CDR1 is MGHRA and CDR2 is YSYEKL. The CDR3 reads CASSQPSRNQPQHF. The CDR3 DNA follows: TGCGCCAGCAGCCAACCCTCGCGGAATCAGCCCCAGCATTTT.

The gene calls are TRBV13 and TRBJ2-2; TRBD2 aligns across 14 bases. With 4 bases clipped from V and 0 bases from J, the junction kept 16 bases outside the gene matches. This CDR3 is 22 amino acids long. Per the germline V gene, CDR1 is PRHDT and CDR2 is FYEKMQ (reference sequence). DNA for the CDR3: TGTGCCAGCAGCTCCCGCCCCCCACCGGGACTAGCGGGAGCCGCGAACACCGGGGAGCTGTTTTTT. It is translated as CASSSRPPPGLAGAANTGELFF.

V gene TRBV2 combines with J gene TRBJ1-2; no definite D call. CDR1 is SNHLY and CDR2 is FYNNEI in the germline V gene. The CDR3 is 15 amino acids. The ends were cut back, 1 base at V and 4 bases at J, with 13 bases in the middle. The CDR3 nucleotides are TGTGCCAGCAGTGAAGTTGAACACATTGTCTATGGCTACACCTTC. Protein: CASSEVEHIVYGYTF.

V and J are TRBV5-8 and TRBJ2-5; unclear D gene. Germline lookup yields CDR1 SGHTS and CDR2 YDEGEE. This CDR3 is built from 15 residues. With 3 bases removed from V and 5 bases from J, the gap between germline ends came to 17 bases. The CDR3 DNA is TGTGCCAGCAGCTCAAATCGGGTGTCCGGCGAGACCCAGTACTTC. It encodes CASSSNRVSGETQYF.

The chain joins TRBV9 to TRBJ2-6; D remains ambiguous. V was cut by 3 bases and J by 2 bases, with 21 bases left in between. This CDR3 region has 19 residues. Germline CDR1 SGDLS, CDR2 YYNGEE. The CDR3 DNA reads TGTGCCAGCAGCGCGTGGGTAGGCCTTCTCGACGCTGGGGCCAACGTCCTGACTTTC. Amino acid sequence: CASSAWVGLLDAGANVLTF.

This clone has more than one count but fewer than ten. The CDR3 loop is CASSQRARLAGGRQFF. CDR3 DNA sequence: TGCGCCAGCAGCCAAAGGGCTCGACTAGCGGGAGGAAGGCAGTTCTTC. The rearrangement links TRBV10-1 to TRBJ2-1; 13 bases map to TRBD2. This CDR3 comprises 16 residues. J lost 12 bases, V lost 6 bases, and 14 bases had no gene match. Germline values: CDR1 WNHNN, CDR2 SYGVQD (reference sequence).

The rearrangement links TRBV6-2 or TRBV6-3 to TRBJ1-5; TRBD1 matches at 9 bases. Germline CDR1 reads MNHEY; CDR2 reads SVGEGT. After removal of 4 bases from V and 2 bases from J, the junction contained 6 bases not matched to a gene. The CDR3 consists of 16 residues. The CDR3 is CASSWYGQGRNQPQHF. CDR3 nucleotide sequence: TGTGCCAGCAGTTGGTACGGACAGGGGCGCAATCAGCCCCAGCATTTT.

The chain joins TRBV7-2 to TRBJ2-1, with TRBD2 matching 10 bases. After removal of 1 base from V and 4 bases from J, the junction contained 1 base not matched to a gene. The CDR3 length is 15 residues. From germline, CDR1 is SGHTA and CDR2 FQGNSA. CDR3 nucleotides: TGTGCCAGCAGCTTAGTAGCGGGAGGATACAATGAGCAGTTCTTC. The encoded protein is CASSLVAGGYNEQFF.

The rearrangement uses TRBV2 and TRBJ1-2, with 7 bases lining up with TRBD1. The CDR3 has 13 amino acids. Germline CDR1 and CDR2: SNHLY and FYNNEI. Trimming cost V 4 bases and J 4 bases; bases outside gene matches: 3. This CDR3 reads CASSVGTVYGYTF. CDR3 in DNA: TGTGCCAGCAGTGTAGGGACAGTCTATGGCTACACCTTC.

The CDR3 loop is CASSPRPQNSEAFF. In DNA form, the CDR3 reads TGTGCCAGCAGCCCCCGGCCTCAAAACTCTGAAGCTTTCTTT. This chain links TRBV9 with TRBJ1-1; no clear D. This CDR3 region has 14 residues. In germline, CDR1 is SGDLS, CDR2 YYNGEE. V lost 4 bases, J lost 6 bases, and 16 bases lay in between. The full variable domain, rest sourced from reference TRBV9 and TRBJ1-1, is DSGVTQTPKHLITATGQRVTLRCSPRSGDLSVYWYQQSLDQGLQFLIQYYNGEERAKGNILERFSAQQFPDLHSELNLSSLELGDSALYFCASSPRPQNSEAFFGQGTRLTVV.

This chain connects TRBV28 to TRBJ2-3; 7 positions match TRBD1. V lost 5 bases, J lost 0 bases, and 8 bases stayed unmatched. Germline V gene sequence: CDR1 MDHEN, CDR2 SYDVKM. The CDR3 covers 16 residues. In DNA, the CDR3 is TGTGCCAGCAGTAAACAGGGGTTCACGAGCACAGATACGCAGTATTTT. It encodes CASSKQGFTSTDTQYF. The variable domain in full, with the rest retrieved from reference TRBV28 and TRBJ2-3, is DVKVTQSSRYLVKRTGEKVFLECVQDMDHENMFWYRQDPGLGLRLIYFSYDVKMKEKGDIPEGYSVSREKKERFSLILESASTNQTSMYLCASSKQGFTSTDTQYFGPGTRLTVL.

J is TRBJ2-1 and V is TRBV11-2; 8 nucleotides align to TRBD1. The germline CDR1 and CDR2 sequences are SGHAT and FQNNGV. The CDR3 length is 16 residues. After removal of 2 bases from V and 10 bases from J, the junction contained 13 bases not matched to a gene. The CDR3 nucleotides are TGTGCCAGCAGCTTAATGGGACAGGCCGTTCTTTGGGAGCAGTTCTTC. Amino acid sequence: CASSLMGQAVLWEQFF.

V and J are TRBV6-4 and TRBJ1-1; D gene unclear. The V gene lost 5 bases and the J gene lost 2 bases, with 15 bases spanning the gap. Germline CDR1 is MRHNA and CDR2 is SNTAGT. This CDR3 spans 15 amino acids. The DNA of the CDR3 is TGTGCCAGCAGTAAGTTCATGGAAACTAACACTGAAGCTTTCTTT. Translation gives CASSKFMETNTEAFF.